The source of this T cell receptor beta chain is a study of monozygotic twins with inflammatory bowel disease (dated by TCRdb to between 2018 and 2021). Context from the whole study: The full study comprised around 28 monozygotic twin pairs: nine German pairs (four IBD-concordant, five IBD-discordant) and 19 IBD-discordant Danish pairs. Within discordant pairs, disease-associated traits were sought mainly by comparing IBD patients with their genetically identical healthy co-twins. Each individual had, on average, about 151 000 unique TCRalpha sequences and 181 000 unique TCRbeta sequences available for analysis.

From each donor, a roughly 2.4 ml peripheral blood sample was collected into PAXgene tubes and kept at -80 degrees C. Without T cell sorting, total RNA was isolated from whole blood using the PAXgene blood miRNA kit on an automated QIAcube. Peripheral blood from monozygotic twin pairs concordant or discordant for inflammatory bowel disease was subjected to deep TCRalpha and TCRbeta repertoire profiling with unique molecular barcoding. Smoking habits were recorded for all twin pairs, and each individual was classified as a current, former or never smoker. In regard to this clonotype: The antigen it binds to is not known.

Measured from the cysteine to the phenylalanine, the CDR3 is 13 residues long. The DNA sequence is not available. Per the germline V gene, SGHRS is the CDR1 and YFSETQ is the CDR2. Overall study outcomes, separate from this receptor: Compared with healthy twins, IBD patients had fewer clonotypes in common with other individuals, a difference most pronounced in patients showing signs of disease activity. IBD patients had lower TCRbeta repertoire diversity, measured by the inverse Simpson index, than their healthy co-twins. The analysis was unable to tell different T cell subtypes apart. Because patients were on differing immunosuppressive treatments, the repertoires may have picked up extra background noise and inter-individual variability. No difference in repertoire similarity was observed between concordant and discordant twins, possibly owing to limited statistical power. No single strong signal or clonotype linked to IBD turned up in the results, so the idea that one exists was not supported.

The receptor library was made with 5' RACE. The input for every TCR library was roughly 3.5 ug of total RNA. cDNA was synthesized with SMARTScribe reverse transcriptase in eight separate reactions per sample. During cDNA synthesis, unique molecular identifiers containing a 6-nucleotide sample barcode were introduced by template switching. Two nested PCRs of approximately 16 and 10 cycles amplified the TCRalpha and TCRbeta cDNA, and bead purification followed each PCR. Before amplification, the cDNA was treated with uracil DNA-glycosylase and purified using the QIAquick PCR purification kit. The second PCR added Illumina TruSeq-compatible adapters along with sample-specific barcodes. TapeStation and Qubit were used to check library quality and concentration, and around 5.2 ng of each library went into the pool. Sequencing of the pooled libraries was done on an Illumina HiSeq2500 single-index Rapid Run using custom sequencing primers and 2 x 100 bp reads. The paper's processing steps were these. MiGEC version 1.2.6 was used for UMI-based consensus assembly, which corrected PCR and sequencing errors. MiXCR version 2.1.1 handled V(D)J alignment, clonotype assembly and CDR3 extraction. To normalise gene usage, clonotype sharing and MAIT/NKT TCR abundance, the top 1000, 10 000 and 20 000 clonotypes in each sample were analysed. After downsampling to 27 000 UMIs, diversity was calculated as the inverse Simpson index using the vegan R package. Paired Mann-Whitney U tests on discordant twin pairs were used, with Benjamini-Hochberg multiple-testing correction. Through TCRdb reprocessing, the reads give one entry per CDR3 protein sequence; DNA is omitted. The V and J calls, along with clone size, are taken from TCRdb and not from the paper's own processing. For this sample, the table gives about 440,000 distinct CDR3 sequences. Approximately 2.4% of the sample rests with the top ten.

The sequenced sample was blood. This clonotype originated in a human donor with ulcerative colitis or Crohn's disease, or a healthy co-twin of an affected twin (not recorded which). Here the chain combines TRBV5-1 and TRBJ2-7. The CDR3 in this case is CASSLMGIHEQYF.